The clone carrying this T cell receptor (beta chain) was found a few times. This sample was included in a study of human T cells and chemical hapten exposure. Time point in this sample: patch test 2, 6 weeks after DPC sensitization. Stated treatment: therapeutic diphenylcyclopropenone sensitization with weekly scalp DPC. V lost 4 bases and J lost 2, with 12 bases in between. CDR1 and CDR2 (germline): SGHRS, YFSETQ. The CDR3 consists of 14 residues. TCRdb fed the RACE reads into MiXCR, producing one record per CDR3 protein. Of some 88,000 distinct CDR3 sequences listed, 9.5% to 11% are singletons. The sequences come from whole blood, collected in connection with sensitization to the hapten diphenylcyclopropenone (DPC). The chain employs TRBV5-1 and TRBJ1-2; D remains unclear. This clonotype was sampled from a man aged 40-49 years with alopecia areata. Some clones in this sample may be carry-over from other donors' samples. CDR3 nucleotide sequence: TGCGCCAGCAGCCCAAACTGGGCGAACTATGGCTACACCTTC. Its translation: CASSPNWANYGYTF.